The 20 T cell receptor beta chains given below trace back to one sample, sequenced in a study of blood T cell repertoires in COVID-19. Method: immunoSEQ multiplex PCR; TCRdb's copy keeps in-frame clones and lacks some. The repertoire holds under 250,000 clones, roughly 88% seen once, with approximately 10% in the top ten. What was sequenced was peripheral blood. The receptors come from a man between 45 and 60 years old with active or convalescent COVID-19.

The rearrangement links TRBV7-3 to TRBJ1-5, with TRBD1 matching over 7 bases. Germline values: CDR1 SGHTA, CDR2 FQGTGA. The CDR3 is made up of 16 amino acids. J lost 0 bases, V lost 5 bases, and 7 bases had no gene match. The CDR3 nucleotides read TGTGCCAGCAGCAACCGGGACAGCTATAGCAATCAGCCCCAGCATTTT. This codes for CASSNRDSYSNQPQHF.

There are a few counts of this clone. The V call is TRBV6-5, the J call TRBJ2-7, with a weak D call TRBD1 (5 bases). With 6 bases removed from V and 0 bases from J, the gap between germline ends came to 12 bases. This CDR3 is built from 14 residues. CDR1 and CDR2 from the germline V gene are MNHEY and SVGAGI. This CDR3 reads CASRSTVTSYEQYF. The CDR3 DNA reads TGTGCCAGCAGATCGACAGTTACCTCCTACGAGCAGTACTTC.

The chain is built from TRBV7-2 and TRBJ2-7, with D tentatively TRBD2 (5 bases). The CDR3 runs 14 residues. Germline V gene data show CDR1 as SGHTA and CDR2 as FQGNSA. The germline V and J ends were trimmed by 0 bases and 1 base, with 7 bases remaining between them. CDR3 protein: CASSLAGDSYEQYV. CDR3 sequence (DNA): TGTGCCAGCAGCTTAGCCGGGGATTCCTACGAGCAGTACGTC.

This clone showed up just a few times. The chain links TRBV28 to TRBJ1-6; D remains ambiguous. Germline V gives CDR1 MDHEN, CDR2 SYDVKM. V was shortened by 5 bases and J by 12 bases, with 17 bases between the two germline ends. The CDR3 loop spans 14 amino acids. The chain's CDR3 is CASSPGIGVRPLHF. As DNA, the CDR3 is TGTGCCAGCAGTCCCGGGATTGGGGTCAGACCCCTCCACTTT.

The chain couples TRBV5-1 to TRBJ1-4; TRBD1 is a possible D gene (6 bases). Germline-derived CDR1 and CDR2 are SGHRS and YFSETQ. The CDR3 length is 17 residues. Trimming removed 4 bases at V and 0 bases at J, with 16 bases between. This CDR3 reads CASSPRQAYATNEKLFF. The CDR3 coding sequence is TGCGCCAGCAGCCCAAGACAGGCGTATGCAACTAATGAAAAACTGTTTTTT.

The V and J genes are TRBV7-2 and TRBJ2-3; 8 nucleotides agree with TRBD1. V gave up 3 bases and J gave up 5 bases; unmatched junction bases: 1. The CDR3 length is 13 residues. CDR1 and CDR2 (germline): SGHTA, FQGNSA. The DNA for the CDR3 is TGTGCCAGCAGCTTTGACAGGGGAGATACGCAGTATTTT. This encodes CASSFDRGDTQYF.

The CDR3 here is CASSQESRDWDGTDTQYF. DNA for the CDR3: TGTGCCAGCAGCCAAGAGTCCCGGGACTGGGATGGCACAGATACGCAGTATTTT. The V and J genes are TRBV3-1 (or the pseudogene TRBV3-2) and TRBJ2-3; D possibly corresponds to TRBD2 (6 bases). The CDR3 has 18 residues. V was trimmed by 0 bases and J by 1 base, leaving 17 bases between them. Germline CDR1 reads LGHDT; CDR2 reads YNNKEL (reference sequence).

This clone was seen once. This CDR3 reads CASSDHRVRETQYF. CDR3 DNA: TGTGCCAGCAGTGACCACCGAGTGAGAGAGACCCAGTACTTC. The chain couples TRBV2 to TRBJ2-5, with D hard to call. CDR3 length: 14 amino acids. V was cut by 3 bases and J by 4 bases, with 12 bases left in between. The germline V gene encodes CDR1 SNHLY and CDR2 FYNNEI.

V usage is TRBV3-1 (or the pseudogene TRBV3-2) and J usage is TRBJ2-3, with D possibly matching TRBD1 (5 bases). Germline V gene sequence: CDR1 LGHDT, CDR2 YNNKEL (reference sequence). The CDR3 covers 17 residues. With 2 bases removed from V and 1 base from J, the gap between germline ends came to 16 bases. CDR3 bases: TGTGCCAGCAGCCAAAGGGGTCTAACGGCGGGCACAGATACGCAGTATTTT. The encoded protein is CASSQRGLTAGTDTQYF.

The gene calls are TRBV4-1 and TRBJ1-2; D call uncertain. The germline gives CDR1 MGHRA, CDR2 YSYEKL. Trimming removed 1 base at V and 4 bases at J, with 16 bases between. The CDR3 covers 16 residues. CDR3 region: CASSQGSGINPYGYTF. The CDR3 DNA reads TGCGCCAGCAGCCAAGGGTCAGGCATTAACCCCTATGGCTACACCTTC.

The J gene is TRBJ2-2, the V gene TRBV5-4; maybe TRBD2 (5 bases). The V and J ends lost 5 bases and 0 bases respectively, with 14 bases between them. The CDR3 consists of 16 residues. Germline CDR1 and CDR2: SGHNT and YYREEE (reference sequence). The CDR3 nucleotides read TGTGCCAGCAGTTTCAAACGGGGTACGAACACCGGGGAGCTGTTTTTT. It specifies CASSFKRGTNTGELFF.

The chain combines TRBV12-3 or TRBV12-4 with TRBJ2-4; tentative D call: TRBD1 (6 bases). V was trimmed by 3 bases and J by 6 bases, leaving 9 bases between them. This CDR3 comprises 13 residues. The chain's CDR3 is CASSLEQGNIQYF. The DNA of the CDR3 is TGTGCCAGCAGTTTGGAACAGGGAAACATTCAGTACTTC.

This chain links TRBV9 with TRBJ2-2, with 7 bases aligning to TRBD1. CDR1 SGDLS and CDR2 YYNGEE come from the germline V gene. The CDR3 extends over 17 amino acids. J lost 1 base, V lost 1 base, and 7 bases had no gene match. The CDR3 DNA follows: TGTGCCAGCAGCGTACCCCCGGGACAGCTGAACACCGGGGAGCTGTTTTTT. Encoded protein: CASSVPPGQLNTGELFF.

The J gene is TRBJ1-5, the V gene TRBV20-1; D is undetermined. The ends were cut back, 3 bases at V and 5 bases at J, with 14 bases in the middle. This CDR3 is built from 14 residues. In germline, CDR1 is DFQATT, CDR2 SNEGSKA (reference sequence). For the CDR3, the DNA is TGCAGTGCTAGTCGGGGTTCGGGCGATCAGCCCCAGCATTTT. This encodes CSASRGSGDQPQHF.

The chain's CDR3 is CATSKGTDSYNSPLHF. The DNA of the CDR3 is TGTGCCACCAGCAAAGGGACAGACTCCTATAATTCACCCCTCCACTTT. This chain joins TRBV15 and TRBJ1-6, with 7 bases lining up with TRBD1. Trimming at V came to 4 bases and at J to 0 bases, leaving 3 bases not matched to a gene. Germline-derived CDR1 and CDR2 are LNHNV and YYDKDF (reference sequence). The CDR3 runs 16 residues.

This clone was counted between two and nine times. This sequence joins TRBV3-1 (or the pseudogene TRBV3-2) and TRBJ1-5, with no clear D. V was shortened by 0 bases and J by 6 bases, with 6 bases between the two germline ends. Germline V gene sequence: CDR1 LGHDT, CDR2 YNNKEL (reference sequence). The CDR3 contains 13 residues. The CDR3 region has the DNA TGTGCCAGCAGCCAAGATCTCGGTCAGCCCCAGCATTTT. It is translated as CASSQDLGQPQHF.

The chain has TRBV19 and TRBJ2-5; TRBD2 is a possible D gene (5 bases). The germline CDR1 and CDR2 sequences are LNHDA and SQIVND (reference sequence). V was clipped by 6 bases and J by 5 bases, with 10 bases between them. The length of the CDR3 is 12 residues. The CDR3 loop is CASRGDSETQYF. The CDR3 coding sequence is TGTGCCAGTAGGGGAGATTCGGAGACCCAGTACTTC.

The V call is TRBV7-8, the J call TRBJ1-4, with 8 positions matching TRBD1. The CDR3 contains 17 residues. The germline CDR1 and CDR2 sequences are SGHVS and FQNEAQ. Trimming at V came to 1 base and at J to 2 bases, leaving 6 bases not matched to a gene. The CDR3: CASSLGGRGPTNEKLFF. The CDR3 nucleotides read TGTGCCAGCAGCTTAGGGGGCAGGGGGCCGACTAATGAAAAACTGTTTTTT.

This sequence joins TRBV2 and TRBJ1-4, with 8 bases fitting TRBD1. Germline CDR1 and CDR2: SNHLY and FYNNEI. Trimming cost V 4 bases and J 4 bases; bases outside gene matches: 5. The CDR3 is 15 residues long. The CDR3 DNA is TGTGCCAGCAGTGTCCAGGGACAGGATAATGAAAAACTGTTTTTT. Translating gives CASSVQGQDNEKLFF.

The rearrangement links TRBV27 to TRBJ2-7; TRBD2 might be the D (5 bases). CDR1 MNHEY and CDR2 SMNVEV come from the germline V gene (reference sequence). CDR3 size: 15 residues. V was pared by 4 bases and J by 0 bases, with 13 bases between. In DNA, the CDR3 is TGTGCCAGCAGTTCCCTAAGCGGTCCCTCCTACGAGCAGTACGTC. Translated: CASSSLSGPSYEQYV.